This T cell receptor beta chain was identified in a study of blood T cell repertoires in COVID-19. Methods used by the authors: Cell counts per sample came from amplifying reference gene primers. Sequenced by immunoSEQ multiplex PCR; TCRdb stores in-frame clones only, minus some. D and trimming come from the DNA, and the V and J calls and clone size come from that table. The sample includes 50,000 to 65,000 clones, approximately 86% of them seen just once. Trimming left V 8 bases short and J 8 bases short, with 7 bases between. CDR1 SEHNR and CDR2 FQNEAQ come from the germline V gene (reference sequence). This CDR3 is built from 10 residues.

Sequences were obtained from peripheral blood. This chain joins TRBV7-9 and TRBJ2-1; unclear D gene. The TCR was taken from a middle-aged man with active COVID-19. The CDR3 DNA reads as TGTGCCAGCGGAGTAGATGAGCAGTTCTTC. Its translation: CASGVDEQFF.